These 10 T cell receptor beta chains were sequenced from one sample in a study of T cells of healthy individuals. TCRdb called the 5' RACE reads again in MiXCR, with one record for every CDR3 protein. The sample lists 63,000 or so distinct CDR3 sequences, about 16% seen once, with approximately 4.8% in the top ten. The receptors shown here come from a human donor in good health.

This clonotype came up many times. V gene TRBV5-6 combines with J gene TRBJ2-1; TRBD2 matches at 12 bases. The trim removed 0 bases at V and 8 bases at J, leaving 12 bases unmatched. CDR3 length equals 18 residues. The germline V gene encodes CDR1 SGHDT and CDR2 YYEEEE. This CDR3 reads CASSLGLAGVYKGDEQFF. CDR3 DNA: TGTGCCAGCAGCTTGGGACTAGCGGGGGTTTACAAGGGGGATGAGCAGTTCTTC.

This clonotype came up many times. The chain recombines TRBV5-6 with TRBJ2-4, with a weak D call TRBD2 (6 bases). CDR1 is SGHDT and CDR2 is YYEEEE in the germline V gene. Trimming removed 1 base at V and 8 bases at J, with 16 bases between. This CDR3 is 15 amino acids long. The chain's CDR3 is CASSLYGGNGDIQYF. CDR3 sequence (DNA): TGTGCCAGCAGCTTGTATGGAGGGAATGGAGACATTCAGTACTTC.

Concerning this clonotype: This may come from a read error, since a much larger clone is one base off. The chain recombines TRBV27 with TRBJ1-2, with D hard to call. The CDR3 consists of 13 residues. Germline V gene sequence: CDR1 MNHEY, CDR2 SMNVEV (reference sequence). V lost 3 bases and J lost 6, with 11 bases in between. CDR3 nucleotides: TGTGCCAGCAGTTTCCAGGTCCCCCATGGCTACACCTTC. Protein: CASSFQVPHGYTF.

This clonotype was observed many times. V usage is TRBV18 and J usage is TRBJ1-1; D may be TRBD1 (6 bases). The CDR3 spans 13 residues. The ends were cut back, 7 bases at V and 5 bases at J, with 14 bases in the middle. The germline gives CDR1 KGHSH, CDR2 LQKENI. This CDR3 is CASLIQGWTEAFF. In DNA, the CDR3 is TGTGCCAGCTTAATACAGGGCTGGACTGAAGCTTTCTTT.

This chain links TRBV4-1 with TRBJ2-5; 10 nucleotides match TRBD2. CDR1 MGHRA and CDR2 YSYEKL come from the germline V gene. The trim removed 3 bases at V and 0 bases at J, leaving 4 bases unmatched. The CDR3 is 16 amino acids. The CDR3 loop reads CASSQGLAIYQETQYF. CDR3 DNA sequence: TGCGCCAGCAGCCAGGGACTAGCGATTTACCAAGAGACCCAGTACTTC.

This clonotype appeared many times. CDR3 loop: CASSSSGRRAFF. DNA of the CDR3: TGTGCCAGCAGCTCTAGCGGGAGACGTGCGTTCTTC. The rearrangement joins TRBV28 to TRBJ2-1, with 10 bases fitting TRBD2. In germline, CDR1 is MDHEN, CDR2 SYDVKM. The CDR3 has 12 amino acids. Trimming took 6 bases from V and 15 from J; bases not matched to a gene: 8.

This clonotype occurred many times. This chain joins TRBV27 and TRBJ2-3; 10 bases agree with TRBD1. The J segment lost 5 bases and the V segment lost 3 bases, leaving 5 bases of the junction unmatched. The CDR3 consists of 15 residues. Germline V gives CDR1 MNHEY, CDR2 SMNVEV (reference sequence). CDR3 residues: CASSLGTGVLDTQYF. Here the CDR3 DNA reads TGTGCCAGCAGTTTGGGGACAGGGGTGTTAGATACGCAGTATTTT.

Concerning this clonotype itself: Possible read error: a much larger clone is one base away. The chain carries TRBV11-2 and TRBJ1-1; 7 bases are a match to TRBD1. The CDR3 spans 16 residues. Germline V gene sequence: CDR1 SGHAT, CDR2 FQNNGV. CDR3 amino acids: CANSLASGQVGTEAFF. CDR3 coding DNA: TGTGCCAACAGCTTAGCCTCCGGACAGGTTGGCACTGAAGCTTTCTTT.

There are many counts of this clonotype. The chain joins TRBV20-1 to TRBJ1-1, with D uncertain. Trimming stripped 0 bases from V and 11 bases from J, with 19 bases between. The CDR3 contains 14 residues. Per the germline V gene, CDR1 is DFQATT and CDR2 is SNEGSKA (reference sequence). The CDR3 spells CSARDFGHRAGAFF. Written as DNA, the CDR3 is TGCAGTGCTAGAGATTTTGGGCACCGGGCTGGGGCTTTCTTT.

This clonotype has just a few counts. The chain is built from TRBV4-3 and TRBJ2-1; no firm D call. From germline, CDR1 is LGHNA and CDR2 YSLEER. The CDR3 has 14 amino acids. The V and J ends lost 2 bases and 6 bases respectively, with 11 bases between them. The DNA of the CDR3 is TGCGCCAGCAGCCAACTTCATCTGATCAATGAGCAGTTCTTC. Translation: CASSQLHLINEQFF.